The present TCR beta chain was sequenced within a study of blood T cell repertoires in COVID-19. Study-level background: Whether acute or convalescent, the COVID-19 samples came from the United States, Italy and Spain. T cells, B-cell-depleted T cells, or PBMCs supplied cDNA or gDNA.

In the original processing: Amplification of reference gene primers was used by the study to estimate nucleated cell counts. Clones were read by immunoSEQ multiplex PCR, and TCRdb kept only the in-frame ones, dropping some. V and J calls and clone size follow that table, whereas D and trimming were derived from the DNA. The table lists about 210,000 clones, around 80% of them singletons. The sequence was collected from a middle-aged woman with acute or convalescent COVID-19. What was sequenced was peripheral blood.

The DNA for the CDR3 is TGTGCCAGCAGCTTACTGAGACAGGGTTCTGGCTACACCTTC. Translation gives CASSLLRQGSGYTF. The chain is built from TRBV11-2 and TRBJ1-2; 7 nucleotides align to TRBD1. The CDR3 length is 14 residues. Trimming at V came to 2 bases and at J to 7 bases, leaving 7 bases not matched to a gene. Germline V gene sequence: CDR1 SGHAT, CDR2 FQNNGV.